Below, one T cell receptor beta chain is given with its context. This sample is part of a study of cytomegalovirus exposure and HLA in healthy donors. With 60 Vbeta and 13 Jbeta primers, the PCR was carried out. Sequenced by immunoSEQ multiplex PCR; TCRdb stores in-frame clones only, minus some. Of around 110,000 clones listed, around 75% are singletons. This CDR3 has 12 amino acids. Trimming left V 3 bases short and J 8 bases short, with 10 bases between. The germline V gene has CDR1 LGHNA and CDR2 YNFKEQ. The origin of this receptor is a woman under 40 in good health and CMV-seronegative. What was sequenced was PBMCs. This rearrangement joins TRBV4-2 to TRBJ1-1; D perhaps matches TRBD1 (5 bases). The CDR3 DNA reads as TGTGCCAGCAGCCAGCGGGGCGGAGAAGCTTTCTTT. This sequence encodes CASSQRGGEAFF.